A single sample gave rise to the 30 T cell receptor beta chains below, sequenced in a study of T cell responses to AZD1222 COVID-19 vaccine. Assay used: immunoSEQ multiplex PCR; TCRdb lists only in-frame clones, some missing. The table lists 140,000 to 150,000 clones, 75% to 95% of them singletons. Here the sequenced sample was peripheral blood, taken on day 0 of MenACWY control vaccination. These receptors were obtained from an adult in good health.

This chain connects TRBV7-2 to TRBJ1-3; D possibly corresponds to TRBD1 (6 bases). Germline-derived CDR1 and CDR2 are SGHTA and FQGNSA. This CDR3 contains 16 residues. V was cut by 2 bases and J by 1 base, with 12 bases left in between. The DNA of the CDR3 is TGTGCCAGCAGCTTATGGGGGCCAGGGTCTGGAAACACCATATATTTT. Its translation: CASSLWGPGSGNTIYF. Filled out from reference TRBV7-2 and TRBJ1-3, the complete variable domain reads GAGVSQSPSNKVTEKGKDVELRCDPISGHTALYWYRQSLGQGLEFLIYFQGNSAPDKSGLPSDRFSAERTGGSVSTLTIQRTQQEDSAVYLCASSLWGPGSGNTIYFGEGSWLTVV.

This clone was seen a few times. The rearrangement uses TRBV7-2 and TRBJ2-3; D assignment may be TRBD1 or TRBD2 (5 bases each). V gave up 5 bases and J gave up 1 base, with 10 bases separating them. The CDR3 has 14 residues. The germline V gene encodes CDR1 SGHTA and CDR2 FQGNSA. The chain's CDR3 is CASSLGRGTDTQYF. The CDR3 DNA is TGTGCCAGCAGCCTGGGGCGGGGCACAGATACGCAGTATTTT.

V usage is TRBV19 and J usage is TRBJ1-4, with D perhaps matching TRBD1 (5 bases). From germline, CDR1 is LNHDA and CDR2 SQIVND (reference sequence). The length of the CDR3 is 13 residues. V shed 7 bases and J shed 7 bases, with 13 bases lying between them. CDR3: CASTNWRGEKLFF. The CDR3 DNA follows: TGTGCCAGTACCAACTGGAGGGGTGAAAAACTGTTTTTT.

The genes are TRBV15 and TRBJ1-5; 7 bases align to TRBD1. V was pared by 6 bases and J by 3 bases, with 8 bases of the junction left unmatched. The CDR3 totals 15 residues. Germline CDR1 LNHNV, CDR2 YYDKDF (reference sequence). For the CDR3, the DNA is TGTGCCACCAGGAGGACAGGTAACGACAATCAGCCCCAGCATTTT. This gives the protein CATRRTGNDNQPQHF.

CDR3 DNA sequence: TGCGCCAGCAGCCCGAACAGGGCGAAAATGAACACTGAAGCTTTCTTT. Translating it yields CASSPNRAKMNTEAFF. V is TRBV10-2 and J is TRBJ1-1; D possibly corresponds to TRBD1 (6 bases). Trimming removed 6 bases at V and 0 bases at J, with 17 bases between. Germline loops: CDR1 WSHSY, CDR2 SAAADI. This CDR3 region has 16 residues.

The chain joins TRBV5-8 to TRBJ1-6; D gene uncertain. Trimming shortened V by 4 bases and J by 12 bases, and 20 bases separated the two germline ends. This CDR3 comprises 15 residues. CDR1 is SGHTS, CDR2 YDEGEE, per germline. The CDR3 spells CASSRAGILTEPLHF. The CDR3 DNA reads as TGTGCCAGCAGCCGAGCCGGGATCCTAACTGAACCCCTCCACTTT.

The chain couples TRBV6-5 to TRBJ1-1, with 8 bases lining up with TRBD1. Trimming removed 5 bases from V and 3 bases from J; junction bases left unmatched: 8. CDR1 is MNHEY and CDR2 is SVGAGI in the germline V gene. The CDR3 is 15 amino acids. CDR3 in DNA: TGTGCCAGCAGTAGACAGGGGTTTGAAGACACTGAAGCTTTCTTT. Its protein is CASSRQGFEDTEAFF.

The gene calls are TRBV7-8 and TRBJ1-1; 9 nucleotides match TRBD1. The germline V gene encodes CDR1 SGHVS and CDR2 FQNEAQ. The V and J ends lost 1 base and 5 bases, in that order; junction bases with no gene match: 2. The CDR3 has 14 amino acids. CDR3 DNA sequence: TGTGCCAGCAGCTTAGTCGACAGGGGGACTGAAGCTTTCTTT. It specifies CASSLVDRGTEAFF.

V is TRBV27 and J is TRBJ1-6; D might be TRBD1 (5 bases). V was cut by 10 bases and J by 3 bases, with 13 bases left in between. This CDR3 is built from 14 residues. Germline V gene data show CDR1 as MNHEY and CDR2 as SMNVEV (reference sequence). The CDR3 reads CATGRGDYNSPLHF. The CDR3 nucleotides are TGTGCCACCGGGCGAGGGGACTATAATTCACCCCTCCACTTT.

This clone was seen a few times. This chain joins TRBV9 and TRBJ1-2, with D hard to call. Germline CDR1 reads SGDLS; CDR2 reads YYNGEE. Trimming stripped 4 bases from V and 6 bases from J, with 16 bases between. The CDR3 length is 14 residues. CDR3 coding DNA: TGTGCCAGCAGCCCCTCCGGCAGGACCCATGGCTACACCTTC. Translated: CASSPSGRTHGYTF.

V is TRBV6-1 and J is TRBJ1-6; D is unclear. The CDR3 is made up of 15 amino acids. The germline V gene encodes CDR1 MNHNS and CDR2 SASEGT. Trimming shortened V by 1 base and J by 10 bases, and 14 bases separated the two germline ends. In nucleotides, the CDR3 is TGTGCCAGCAGTGAAGAATGGCAGTCACGATCACCCCTCCACTTT. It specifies CASSEEWQSRSPLHF.

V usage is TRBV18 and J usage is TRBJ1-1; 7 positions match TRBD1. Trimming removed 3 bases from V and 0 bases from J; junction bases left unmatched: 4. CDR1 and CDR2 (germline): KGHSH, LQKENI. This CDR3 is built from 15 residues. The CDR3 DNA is TGTGCCAGCTCACCCTGGACAGGAATGAACACTGAAGCTTTCTTT. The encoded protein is CASSPWTGMNTEAFF.

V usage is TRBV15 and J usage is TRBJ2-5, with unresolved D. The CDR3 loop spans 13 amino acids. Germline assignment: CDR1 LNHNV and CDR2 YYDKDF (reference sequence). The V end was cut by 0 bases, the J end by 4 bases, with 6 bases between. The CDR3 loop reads CATSRDVGETQYF. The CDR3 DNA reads TGTGCCACCAGCAGAGATGTAGGAGAGACCCAGTACTTC.

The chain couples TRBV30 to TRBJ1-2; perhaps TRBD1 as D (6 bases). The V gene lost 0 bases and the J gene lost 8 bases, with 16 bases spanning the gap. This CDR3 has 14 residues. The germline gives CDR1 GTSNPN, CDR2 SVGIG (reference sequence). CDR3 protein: CAWSVNRRGSGYTF. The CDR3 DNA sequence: TGTGCCTGGAGTGTAAACAGGAGGGGGAGCGGCTACACCTTC. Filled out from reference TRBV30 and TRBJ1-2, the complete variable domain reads SQTIHQWPATLVQPVGSPLSLECTVEGTSNPNLYWYRQAAGRGLQLLFYSVGIGQISSEVPQNLSASRPQDRQFILSSKKLLLSDSGFYLCAWSVNRRGSGYTFGSGTRLTVV.

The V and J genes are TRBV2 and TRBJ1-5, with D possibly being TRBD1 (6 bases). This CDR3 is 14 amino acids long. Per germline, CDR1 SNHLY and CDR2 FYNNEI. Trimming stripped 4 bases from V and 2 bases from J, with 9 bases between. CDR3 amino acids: CASSAGGRNQPQHF. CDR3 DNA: TGTGCCAGCAGTGCGGGGGGGCGCAATCAGCCCCAGCATTTT. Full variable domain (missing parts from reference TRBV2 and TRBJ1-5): EPEVTQTPSHQVTQMGQEVILRCVPISNHLYFYWYRQILGQKVEFLVSFYNNEISEKSEIFDDQFSVERPDGSNFTLKIRSTKLEDSAMYFCASSAGGRNQPQHFGDGTRLSIL.

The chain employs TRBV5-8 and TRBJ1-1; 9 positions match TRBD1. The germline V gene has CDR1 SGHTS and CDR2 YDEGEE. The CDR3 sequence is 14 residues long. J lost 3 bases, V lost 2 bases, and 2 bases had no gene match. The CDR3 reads CASSFGQGHTEAFF. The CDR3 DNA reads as TGTGCCAGCAGCTTTGGACAGGGGCACACTGAAGCTTTCTTT.

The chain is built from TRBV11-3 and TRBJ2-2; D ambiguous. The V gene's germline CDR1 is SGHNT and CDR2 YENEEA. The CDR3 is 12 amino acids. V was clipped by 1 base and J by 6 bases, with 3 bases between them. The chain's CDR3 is CASSLGPGELFF. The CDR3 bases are TGTGCCAGCAGCTTAGGCCCCGGGGAGCTGTTTTTT.

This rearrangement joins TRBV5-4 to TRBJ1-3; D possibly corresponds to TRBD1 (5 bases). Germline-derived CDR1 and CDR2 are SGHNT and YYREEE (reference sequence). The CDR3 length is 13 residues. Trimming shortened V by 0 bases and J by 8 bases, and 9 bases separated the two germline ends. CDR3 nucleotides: TGTGCCAGCAGCTTGGTCGGGGGGGACACCATATATTTT. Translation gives CASSLVGGDTIYF.

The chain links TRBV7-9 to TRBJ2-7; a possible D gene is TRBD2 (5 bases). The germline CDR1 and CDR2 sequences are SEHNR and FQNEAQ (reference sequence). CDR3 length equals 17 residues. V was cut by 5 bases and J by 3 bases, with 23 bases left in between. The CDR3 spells CASSPPVVGLIYYEQYF. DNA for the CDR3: TGTGCCAGCAGCCCCCCGGTAGTCGGACTCATATACTACGAGCAGTACTTC.

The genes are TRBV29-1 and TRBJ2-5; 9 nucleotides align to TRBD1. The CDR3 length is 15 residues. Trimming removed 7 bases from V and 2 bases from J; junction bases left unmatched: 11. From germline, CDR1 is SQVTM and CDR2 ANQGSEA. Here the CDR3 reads CSGGTGTGIQETQYF. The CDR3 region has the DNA TGCAGCGGCGGAACCGGGACAGGGATACAAGAGACCCAGTACTTC.

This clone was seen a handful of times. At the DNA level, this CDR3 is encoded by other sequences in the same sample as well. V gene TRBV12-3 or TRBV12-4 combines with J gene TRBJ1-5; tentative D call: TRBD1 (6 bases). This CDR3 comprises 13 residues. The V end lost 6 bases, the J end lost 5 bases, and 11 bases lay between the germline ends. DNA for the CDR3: TGTGCCAGCAGCCTAGGGGGGGATCAGCCCCAGCATTTT. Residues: CASSLGGDQPQHF.

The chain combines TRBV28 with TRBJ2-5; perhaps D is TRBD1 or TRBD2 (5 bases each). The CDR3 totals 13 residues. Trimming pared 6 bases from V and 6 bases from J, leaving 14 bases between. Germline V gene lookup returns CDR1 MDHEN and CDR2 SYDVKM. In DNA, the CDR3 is TGTGCCAGCAGCCCTGGAACGGGACAGACCCAGTACTTC. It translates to CASSPGTGQTQYF.

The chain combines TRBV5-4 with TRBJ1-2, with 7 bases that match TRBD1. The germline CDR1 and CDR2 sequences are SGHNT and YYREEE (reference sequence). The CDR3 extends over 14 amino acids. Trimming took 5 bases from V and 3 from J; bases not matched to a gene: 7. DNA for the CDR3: TGTGCCAGCAGTTTCCCCCAGGGGGACTATGGCTACACCTTC. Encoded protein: CASSFPQGDYGYTF.

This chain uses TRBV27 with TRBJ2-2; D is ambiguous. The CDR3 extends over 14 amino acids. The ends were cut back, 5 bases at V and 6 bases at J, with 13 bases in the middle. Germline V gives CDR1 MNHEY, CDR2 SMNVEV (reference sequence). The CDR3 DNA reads TGTGCCAGCAGTCTTGCTATAGTCTCCGGGGAGCTGTTTTTT. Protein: CASSLAIVSGELFF.

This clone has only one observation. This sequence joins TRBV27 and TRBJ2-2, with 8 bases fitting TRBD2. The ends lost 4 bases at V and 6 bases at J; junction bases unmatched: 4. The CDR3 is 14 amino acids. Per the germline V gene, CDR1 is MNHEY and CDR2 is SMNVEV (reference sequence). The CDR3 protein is CASSSSGGAGELFF. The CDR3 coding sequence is TGTGCCAGCAGTTCGTCGGGAGGGGCCGGGGAGCTGTTTTTT.

The CDR3 DNA sequence: TGTGCCAGCAGCCCCAGGGTAGGGAACACTGAAGCTTTCTTT. It yields the protein CASSPRVGNTEAFF. J is TRBJ1-1 and V is TRBV7-2; maybe TRBD1 (5 bases). CDR3 length: 14 residues. V was clipped by 5 bases and J by 1 base, with 11 bases between them. Germline assignment: CDR1 SGHTA and CDR2 FQGNSA.

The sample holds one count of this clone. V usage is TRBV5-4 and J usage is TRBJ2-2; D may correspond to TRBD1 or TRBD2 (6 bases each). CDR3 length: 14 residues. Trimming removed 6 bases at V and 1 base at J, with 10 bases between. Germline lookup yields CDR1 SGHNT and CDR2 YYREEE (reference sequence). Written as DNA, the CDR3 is TGTGCCAGCAATAAGGGGGGGAACACCGGGGAGCTGTTTTTT. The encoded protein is CASNKGGNTGELFF. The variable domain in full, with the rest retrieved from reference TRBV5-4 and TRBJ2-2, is ETGVTQSPTHLIKTRGQQVTLRCSSQSGHNTVSWYQQALGQGPQFIFQYYREEENGRGNFPPRFSGLQFPNYSSELNVNALELDDSALYLCASNKGGNTGELFFGEGSRLTVL.

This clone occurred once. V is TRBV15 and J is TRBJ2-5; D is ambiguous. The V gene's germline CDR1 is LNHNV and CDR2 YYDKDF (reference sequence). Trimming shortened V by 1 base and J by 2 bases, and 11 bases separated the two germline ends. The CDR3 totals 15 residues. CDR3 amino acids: CATSRVVGSQETQYF. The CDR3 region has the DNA TGTGCCACCAGCAGAGTAGTAGGTTCACAAGAGACCCAGTACTTC.

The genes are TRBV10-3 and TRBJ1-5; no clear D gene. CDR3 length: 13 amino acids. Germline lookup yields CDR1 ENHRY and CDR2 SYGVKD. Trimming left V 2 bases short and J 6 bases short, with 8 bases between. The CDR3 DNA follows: TGTGCCATCAGTGAGAATCCGGGTCAGCCCCAGCATTTT. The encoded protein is CAISENPGQPQHF.

CDR3 loop: CASSPGQGEEKLFF. Written as DNA, the CDR3 is TGTGCCAGCTCACCAGGACAGGGTGAAGAAAAACTGTTTTTT. The V call is TRBV18, the J call TRBJ1-4, with 8 bases matching TRBD1. The CDR3 has 14 amino acids. Germline CDR1 and CDR2: KGHSH and LQKENI. The V gene end was trimmed by 2 bases and the J gene end by 8 bases; junction bases not matched to a gene: 4.